This TCR beta chain derives from a study of a mutant IDH1 vaccine in newly diagnosed glioma (dated by TCRdb to about 2021). About the investigation overall: The approximately 32 treated patients were about 60% male and around 40% female, with a mean age of approximately 40 years. For exploratory analyses, longitudinal TCRB deep sequencing was carried out in about two dozen treated patients wherever samples were available. Peripheral blood was drawn at six visits: V03 (baseline), V05, V07, V10, V12 and V13. Before enrollment, most patients had been given radiochemotherapy with temozolomide as standard therapy, while the rest had received either radiotherapy alone or temozolomide alone. Points the paper makes about the study in general: PBMC samples for TCRB deep sequencing were selected based on availability. According to the authors, sample limitations meant that analyses of patient blood samples could not be reproduced. Vaccine-induced immune responses across multiple MHC alleles were detected in 90% to 95% of patients. Pseudoprogression seemed to be unrelated to changes in the top peripheral T cell clonotypes found by TCRB sequencing.

As to this clone: It has no known antigen specificity. Base-call qualities are not available, and no considerably larger clone is one nucleotide away.

The time point label for this specimen denotes: baseline, week 1 (first vaccination visit). The treatment or condition label here, explained by the study, means: pre-vaccination baseline after standard-of-care therapy. The donors had newly diagnosed IDH1-mutant astrocytomas of WHO grade 3 or 4 that showed loss of nuclear ATRX. The samples were drawn from NOA16, a multicentre, single-arm, open-label phase I trial in Germany that tested a mutant IDH1 peptide vaccine in humans for the first time. Blood drawn at visit V03 was used as the baseline sample for immunogenicity testing. Genomic DNA for TCRB sequencing was extracted from EDTA blood using the DNeasy Blood and Tissue Kit. Inclusive of the bounding cysteine and phenylalanine, the CDR3 is 15 residues long. The DNA shown is the 45-base CDR3, in frame from base 1. CDR1 is given as MNHNS and CDR2 as SASEGT, both from the germline V gene. V is cut by 10 bases and J by 0 bases, and the space between the germline ends is 16 bases.

The library was produced with the immunoSEQ multiplex PCR assay. Following the manufacturer's protocol, the hsTCRB Kit was used to amplify rearranged TCR beta chain sequences. TCRB libraries were sequenced on an Illumina MiSeq. On the authors' methods: The kit vendor's proprietary platform handled demultiplexing, trimming and gene mapping. The table comes from immuneACCESS by way of TCRdb, which keeps in-frame sequences with V and J called. Part of the clones is missing from these tables; in studies checked, under half for an unresolved V gene and the rest for unknown reasons. V and J calls plus clone size are reproduced from that table; the DNA served to infer D and trimming. This sample is represented by 65,000 to 70,000 clones; around 80% of them were singletons. The biggest ten clones account for about 4.5% of the sample.

The material sequenced was peripheral blood mononuclear cells (PBMCs), taken from a glioma patient treated with radiotherapy, temozolomide or both. In this chain, TRBV6-1 is recombined with TRBJ1-5; the D gene identity is not certain. The source of this sequence is a young woman with glioma. Some clones in this sample may be carry-over from other donors' samples. The sequenced DNA: TGTGCCACCCCCCGCGGCCCTTATAGCAATCAGCCCCAGCATTTT. Translated, this gives CATPRGPYSNQPQHF.